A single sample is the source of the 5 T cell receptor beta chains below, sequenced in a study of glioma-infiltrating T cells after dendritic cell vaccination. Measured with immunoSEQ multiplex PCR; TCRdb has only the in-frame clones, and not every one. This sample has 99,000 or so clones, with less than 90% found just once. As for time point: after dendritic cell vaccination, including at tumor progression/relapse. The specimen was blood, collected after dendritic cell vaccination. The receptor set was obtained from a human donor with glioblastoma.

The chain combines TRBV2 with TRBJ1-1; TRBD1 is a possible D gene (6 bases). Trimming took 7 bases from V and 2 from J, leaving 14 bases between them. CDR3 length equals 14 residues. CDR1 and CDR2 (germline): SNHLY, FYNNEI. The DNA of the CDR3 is TGTGCCAGCACGCCAGGGGCAGGAAACACTGAAGCTTTCTTT. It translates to CASTPGAGNTEAFF.

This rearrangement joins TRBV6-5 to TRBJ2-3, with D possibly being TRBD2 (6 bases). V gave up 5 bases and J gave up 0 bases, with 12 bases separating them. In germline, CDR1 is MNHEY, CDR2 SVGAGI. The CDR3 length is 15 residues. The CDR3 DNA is TGTGCCAGCAGTAGACTAGGCGCTAGCACAGATACGCAGTATTTT. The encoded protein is CASSRLGASTDTQYF.

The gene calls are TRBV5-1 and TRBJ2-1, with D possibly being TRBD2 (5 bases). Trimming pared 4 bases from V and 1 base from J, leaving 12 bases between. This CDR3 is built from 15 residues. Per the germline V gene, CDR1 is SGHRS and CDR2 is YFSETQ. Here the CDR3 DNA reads TGCGCCAGCAGCAGGGAGCGGCGATCCTACAATGAGCAGTTCTTC. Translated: CASSRERRSYNEQFF.

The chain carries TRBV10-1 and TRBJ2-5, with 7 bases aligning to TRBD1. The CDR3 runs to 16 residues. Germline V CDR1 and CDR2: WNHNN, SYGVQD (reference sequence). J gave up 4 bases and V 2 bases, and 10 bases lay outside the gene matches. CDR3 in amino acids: CASSEGIQGDLETQYF. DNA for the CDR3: TGCGCCAGCAGTGAGGGGATTCAGGGGGACCTAGAGACCCAGTACTTC.

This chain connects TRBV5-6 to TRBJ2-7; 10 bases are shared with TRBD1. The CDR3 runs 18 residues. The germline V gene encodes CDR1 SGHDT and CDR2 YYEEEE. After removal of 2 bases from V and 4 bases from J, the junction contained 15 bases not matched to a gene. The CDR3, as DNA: TGTGCCAGCAGCTTCTCGAACCCCGACAGGGGGCTATGGTACGAGCAGTACTTC. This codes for CASSFSNPDRGLWYEQYF.